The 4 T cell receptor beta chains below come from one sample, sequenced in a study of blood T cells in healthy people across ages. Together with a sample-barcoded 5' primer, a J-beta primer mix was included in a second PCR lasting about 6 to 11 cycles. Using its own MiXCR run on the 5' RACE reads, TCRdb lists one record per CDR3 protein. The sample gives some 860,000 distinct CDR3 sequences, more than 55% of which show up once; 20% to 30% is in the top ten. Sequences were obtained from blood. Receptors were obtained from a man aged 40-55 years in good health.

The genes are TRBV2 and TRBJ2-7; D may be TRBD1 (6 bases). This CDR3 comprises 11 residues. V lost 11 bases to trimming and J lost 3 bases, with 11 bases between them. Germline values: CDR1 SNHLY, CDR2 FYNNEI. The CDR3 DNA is TGTGCCGGCCAACAGGGCTACGAGCAGTACTTC. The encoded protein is CAGQQGYEQYF.

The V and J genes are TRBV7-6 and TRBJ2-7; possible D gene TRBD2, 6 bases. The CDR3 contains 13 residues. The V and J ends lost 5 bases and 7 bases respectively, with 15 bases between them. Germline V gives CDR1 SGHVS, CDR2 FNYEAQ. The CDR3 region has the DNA TGTGCCAGCAGCGGGAAAGGGGCGGGAGAGCAGTACTTC. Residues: CASSGKGAGEQYF. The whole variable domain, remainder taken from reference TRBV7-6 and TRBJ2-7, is GAGVSQSPRYKVTKRGQDVALRCDPISGHVSLYWYRQALGQGPEFLTYFNYEAQQDKSGLPNDRFSAERPEGSISTLTIQRTEQRDSAMYRCASSGKGAGEQYFGPGTRLTVT.

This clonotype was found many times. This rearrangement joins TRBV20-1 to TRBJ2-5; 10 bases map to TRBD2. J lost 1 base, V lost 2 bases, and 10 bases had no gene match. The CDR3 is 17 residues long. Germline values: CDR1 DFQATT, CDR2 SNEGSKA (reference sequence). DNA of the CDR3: TGCAGTGCTAGAAGCGCTCTAGCGGGAGAGGGCCAAGAGACCCAGTACTTC. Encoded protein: CSARSALAGEGQETQYF.

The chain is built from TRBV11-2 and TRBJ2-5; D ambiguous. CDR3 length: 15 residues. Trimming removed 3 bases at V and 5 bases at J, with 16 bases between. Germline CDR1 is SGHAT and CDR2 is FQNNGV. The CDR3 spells CASSFDTLVYETQYF. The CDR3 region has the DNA TGTGCCAGCAGCTTTGACACCCTGGTATATGAGACCCAGTACTTC.